This is a list of T cell receptor beta chains from one sample in a study of T cells in Graves' hyperthyroidism and ophthalmopathy. A single record per CDR3 protein comes from TCRdb applying MiXCR to the multiplex PCR reads. Of about 400,000 distinct CDR3 sequences listed, about 13% are singletons. Sequenced sample: blood. These receptors came from a woman in her late teens or twenties with Graves' hyperthyroidism. CDR3s include the opening cysteine and the closing phenylalanine or tryptophan. Fields, in order: V gene, D gene, clone size, J gene, CDR3 DNA, CDR3 protein. The D gene is left open where the match is weak. Clone size is given for some rows only: seen once, a few or many times, or a class if the clone is expanded.

TRBV28,TRBD2,NA,TRBJ2-1,TGTGCCAGCTCACCTTCTAGCGGGAGAGTGTACAATGAGCAGTTCTTC,CASSPSSGRVYNEQFF
TRBV19,TRBD1,few,TRBJ1-2,TGTGCCAGTAGTCAGCAGGCTACAGGGGATAGGAACTATGGCTACACCTTC,CASSQQATGDRNYGYTF
TRBV5-1,TRBD1,NA,TRBJ1-2,TGCGCCAGCAGCTTTGGACCGGGACAGGGAAGCTATGGCTACACCTTC,CASSFGPGQGSYGYTF
TRBV18,TRBD1,many,TRBJ1-1,TGTGCCAGCTCACCAGAGACAGGGGCGACTGAAGCTTTCTTT,CASSPETGATEAFF
TRBV12-3/TRBV12-4,NA,many,TRBJ2-7,TGTGCCAGCAGACGGGGGCCTCAGGGCGAGCAGTACTTC,CASRRGPQGEQYF
TRBV19,NA,many,TRBJ1-1,TGTGCCAGTAAGGACAGCCAGAACACTGAAGCTTTCTTT,CASKDSQNTEAFF
TRBV24-1,NA,NA,TRBJ2-3,TGTGCCACCAGTGATAGGACCGGGACGGAACACACAGATACGCAGTATTTT,CATSDRTGTEHTDTQYF
TRBV5-6,NA,NA,TRBJ2-5,TGTGCCAGCAGGTATGAGTACTTC,CASRYEYF
TRBV7-2,NA,many,TRBJ2-5,TGTGCCAGCAGCACTGGACAGCAAGAGACCCAGTACTTC,CASSTGQQETQYF
TRBV5-1,NA,few,TRBJ2-7,TGCGCCAGCGGACCCGAAAGTTACTACGAGCAGTACTTC,CASGPESYYEQYF
TRBV12-3/TRBV12-4,NA,many,TRBJ2-1,TGTGCCAGCAGTTTCTGGACCTCCCAGCAGTTCTTC,CASSFWTSQQFF
TRBV29-1,NA,many,TRBJ2-7,TGCAGCGTTGAATCGGGACCTGCCTACGAGCAGTACTTC,CSVESGPAYEQYF
TRBV20-1,NA,many,TRBJ1-1,TGCAGTGCCACGGGCCCGACAGGTATGAACACTGAAGCTTTCTTT,CSATGPTGMNTEAFF
TRBV15,TRBD1,many,TRBJ1-1,TGTGCCACCAGCAGAGGACAGGGAGCCACTGAAGCTTTCTTT,CATSRGQGATEAFF
TRBV15,NA,NA,TRBJ1-2,TGTGCCACCAGCAGAGATCGGCTACTTAACTATGGCTACACCTTC,CATSRDRLLNYGYTF
TRBV28,TRBD2,many,TRBJ2-7,TGTGCCAGCAGCCAGACTAGCGGGAGGGCCGGAGGTTACGAGCAGTACTTC,CASSQTSGRAGGYEQYF
TRBV2,TRBD2,many,TRBJ2-7,TGTGCCAGCAGGACGACTAGCGGGGTCCACGAGCAGTACTTC,CASRTTSGVHEQYF
TRBV3-1,NA,many,TRBJ1-6,TGTGCCAGCAGCCAAGATCGGCGGACCCTAACCCTCCACTTT,CASSQDRRTLTLHF
TRBV9,NA,few,TRBJ2-5,TGTGCCAGCAGCGTAGCTCCGGGGGACCAAGAGACCCAGTACTTC,CASSVAPGDQETQYF
TRBV4-3,NA,NA,TRBJ2-2,TGCGCCAGCACCTCCCAGAGAAGGGTCTACCCCGGGGAGCTGTTTTTT,CASTSQRRVYPGELFF
TRBV20-1,TRBD1,NA,TRBJ1-5,TGCAGTGCCGTTTCACGTTACAGGGGTCCCCTTAATAGCAATCAGCCCCAGCATTTT,CSAVSRYRGPLNSNQPQHF
TRBV18,NA,many,TRBJ2-2,TGTGCCAGCTCACCTGGAGCCGGGGAGCTGTTTTTT,CASSPGAGELFF
TRBV20-1,TRBD2,NA,TRBJ2-1,TGCAGTGCTGATGGGGTTGGGGGTGGGACTACAAAGTACAATGAGCAGTTCTTC,CSADGVGGGTTKYNEQFF
TRBV12-3/TRBV12-4,NA,many,TRBJ2-7,TGTGCCAGCAGTTTGGGTACGCCGGGACTGACCTACGAGCAGTACTTC,CASSLGTPGLTYEQYF
TRBV20-1,NA,few,TRBJ2-1,TGCAGTGCTAGAGCGCATGAGCAGTTCTTC,CSARAHEQFF
TRBV28,TRBD1,NA,TRBJ1-2,TGTGCCAGCACCGAGAGACCCGACAGGGCCGCCTACACCTTC,CASTERPDRAAYTF
TRBV6-1,TRBD2,NA,TRBJ2-1,TGTGCCAGCAGTGAGACGCGGGAGGCCTACAATGAGCAGTTCTTC,CASSETREAYNEQFF
TRBV12-3/TRBV12-4,NA,few,TRBJ2-1,TGTGCCAGCAGTTTCGGGACGCGGAATGAGCAGTTCTTC,CASSFGTRNEQFF
TRBV5-1,NA,many,TRBJ1-2,TGCGCCAGCAGCTTTGCCGTGGAAGGCGGCTACACCTTC,CASSFAVEGGYTF
TRBV20-1,NA,NA,TRBJ1-2,TGCAGTGCTAAGGGATCAGCGACCCGGGGCTACACCTTC,CSAKGSATRGYTF
TRBV11-1,TRBD1,many,TRBJ1-4,TGTGCCAGCAGCTTCGGACAGGTTACAACTAATGAAAAACTGTTTTTT,CASSFGQVTTNEKLFF
TRBV5-1,TRBD1,many,TRBJ2-2,TGCGCCAGCAGCTTGGAGGGGGCGCTTGGCACCGGGGAGCTGTTTTTT,CASSLEGALGTGELFF
TRBV7-2,NA,few,TRBJ2-7,TGTGCCAGCAGCTTGGGCGGCGAGCAGCACTTC,CASSLGGEQHF
TRBV2,NA,many,TRBJ1-5,TGTGCCAGCAGTGCCCAGGGAGGTGATCAGCCCCAGCATTTT,CASSAQGGDQPQHF
TRBV28,TRBD2,NA,TRBJ2-5,TGTGCCAGCAGGCATAATTCGAGGGGGCGGGAGGGCCCCTGGGGCCAAGAGACCCAGTACTTC,CASRHNSRGREGPWGQETQYF
TRBV6-2/TRBV6-3,TRBD1,few,TRBJ1-6,TGTGCCAGCAGTTACCCGCCTGAGGACAGGCGGCACTTT,CASSYPPEDRRHF
TRBV24-1,TRBD1,few,TRBJ2-2,TGTGCCACCAGTGATATGGGACAGGGGAACACCGGGGAGCTGTTTTTT,CATSDMGQGNTGELFF
TRBV5-8,TRBD2,NA,TRBJ2-5,TGTGCCAGCAGCTTGACTAGCGGGGGGCGGAAGTACTTC,CASSLTSGGRKYF
TRBV4-1,NA,NA,TRBJ1-1,TGCGCCAGCAGCCAAGAGGGGGCAGCAGTGCATGTCGTAGCTTTCTTT,CASSQEGAAVHVVAFF
TRBV7-9,NA,few,TRBJ2-5,TGTGCCAGCAGCTCCTTAACGCAGGGGACAGAGACCCAGTACTTC,CASSSLTQGTETQYF
TRBV4-3,NA,NA,TRBJ2-1,TGCGCCAGCAGCCGGATGGTAGCCCTGAGCTCCTACAATGAGCAGTTCTTC,CASSRMVALSSYNEQFF
TRBV7-9,NA,many,TRBJ2-1,TGTGCCAGCAGCTTCCTTAGCAATGAGCAGTTCTTC,CASSFLSNEQFF
TRBV24-1,NA,many,TRBJ1-5,TGTGCCACCAGTGCATCCCGGGGGGGCAATCAGCCCCAGCATTTT,CATSASRGGNQPQHF
TRBV6-2/TRBV6-3,NA,many,TRBJ1-1,TGTGCCAGCACTCGCAGGGGGAACACTGAAGCTTTCTTT,CASTRRGNTEAFF
TRBV7-2,TRBD1,NA,TRBJ2-3,TGTGCCAGCAGCTCCAACCGGGACAGGGTGCGCACAGATACGCAGTATTTT,CASSSNRDRVRTDTQYF
TRBV20-1,TRBD1,many,TRBJ1-5,TGCAGTGCTAGAGATTCAGTCGGCCAGGGGGTTTGGGGCAATCAGCCCCAGCATTTT,CSARDSVGQGVWGNQPQHF
TRBV13,TRBD2,many,TRBJ2-1,TGTGCCAGCAGAACCACGGGGGGCAATGAGCAGTTCTTC,CASRTTGGNEQFF
TRBV18,NA,NA,TRBJ2-7,TGTGCCAGCTCACCACCGGTACTAGTCGGCGAGCAGTACTTC,CASSPPVLVGEQYF